The TCR beta chain under discussion was sequenced for a study of identical twins. Trimming stripped 2 bases from V and 3 bases from J, with 14 bases between. This CDR3 is 16 amino acids long. Germline V gene data show CDR1 as LGHDT and CDR2 as YNNKEL (reference sequence). A note on this clonotype: Its antigen is undetermined.

Study observations and caveats: Weaker excess twin sharing was seen among beta out-of-frame sequences.

TCRdb reprocessed the 5' RACE reads via MiXCR and lists one record per CDR3 protein. The top ten clones hold roughly 1.8% of a sample with 640,000 or so distinct CDR3 sequences, 6.1% of them seen once. The V and J genes are TRBV3-1 and TRBJ2-1; D not certain. The specimen was naive T cells sorted from blood. This sequence was found in a young man in good health. The CDR3 loop is CASSQLWTQLYNEQFF. CDR3 bases: TGTGCCAGCAGCCAACTGTGGACCCAACTCTACAATGAGCAGTTCTTC.